This TCR beta chain was profiled in a study of blood T cell repertoires in COVID-19. Study overall: Samples came from the United States, Italy and Spain, spanning acute and convalescent COVID-19.

The J segment lost 9 bases and the V segment lost 1 base, leaving 10 bases of the junction unmatched. The CDR3 consists of 17 residues. Germline CDR1 and CDR2: MGHRA and YSYEKL. Libraries were prepared by immunoSEQ multiplex PCR; TCRdb keeps only in-frame clonotypes and omits some of them. The table shows under 200,000 clones, with 84% occurring only once. This receptor was obtained from an elderly woman with COVID-19, enrolled during active disease. Material for sequencing was peripheral blood. The V call is TRBV4-1, the J call TRBJ2-1; 12 nucleotides align to TRBD2. The CDR3 is CASSQVTLAGGPGEQFF. Here the CDR3 DNA reads TGCGCCAGCAGCCAAGTTACTCTAGCGGGGGGGCCTGGTGAGCAGTTCTTC.